The T cell receptor (beta chain) described here comes from a study of blood T cell repertoires in COVID-19. The CDR3 contains 14 residues. The V end lost 4 bases, the J end lost 3 bases, and 10 bases lay between the germline ends. CDR1 is SGDLS, CDR2 YYNGEE, per germline. The table came from immunoSEQ multiplex PCR; TCRdb's copy has only in-frame clones and leaves some out. The sample comprises around 700,000 clones, over 80% of which are singletons, and about 0.24% rests with the top ten. This clonotype originated in a woman aged 18-29 years with acute or convalescent COVID-19. Sample: peripheral blood. V usage is TRBV9 and J usage is TRBJ2-2, with D possibly being TRBD2 (5 bases). The CDR3 DNA reads TGTGCCAGCAGCCGCCGGGGATACACCGGGGAGCTGTTTTTT. It yields the protein CASSRRGYTGELFF. Looking up the rest from reference TRBV9 and TRBJ2-2 gives the full variable domain: DSGVTQTPKHLITATGQRVTLRCSPRSGDLSVYWYQQSLDQGLQFLIQYYNGEERAKGNILERFSAQQFPDLHSELNLSSLELGDSALYFCASSRRGYTGELFFGEGSRLTVL.